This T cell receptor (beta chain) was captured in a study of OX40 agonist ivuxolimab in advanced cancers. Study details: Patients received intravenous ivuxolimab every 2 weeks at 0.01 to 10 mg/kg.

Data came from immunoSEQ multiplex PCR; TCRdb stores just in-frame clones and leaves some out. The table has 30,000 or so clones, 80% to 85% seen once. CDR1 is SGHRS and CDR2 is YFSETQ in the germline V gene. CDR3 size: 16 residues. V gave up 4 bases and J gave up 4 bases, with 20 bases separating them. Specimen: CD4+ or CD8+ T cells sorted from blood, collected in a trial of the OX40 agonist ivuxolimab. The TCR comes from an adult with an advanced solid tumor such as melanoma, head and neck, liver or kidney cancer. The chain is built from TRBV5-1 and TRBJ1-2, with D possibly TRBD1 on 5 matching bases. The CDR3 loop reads CASSHGLPPGGYGYTF. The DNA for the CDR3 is TGCGCCAGCAGCCACGGACTACCCCCTGGGGGCTATGGCTACACCTTC.